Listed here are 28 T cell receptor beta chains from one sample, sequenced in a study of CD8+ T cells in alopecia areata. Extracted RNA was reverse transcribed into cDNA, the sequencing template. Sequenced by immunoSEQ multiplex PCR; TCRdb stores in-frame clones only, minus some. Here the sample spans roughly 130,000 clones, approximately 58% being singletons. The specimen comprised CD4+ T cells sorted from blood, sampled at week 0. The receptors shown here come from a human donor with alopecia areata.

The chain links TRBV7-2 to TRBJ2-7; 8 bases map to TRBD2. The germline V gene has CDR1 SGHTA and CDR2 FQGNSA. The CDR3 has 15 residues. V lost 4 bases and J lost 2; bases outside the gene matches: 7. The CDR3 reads CASSSSSGSTYEQYF. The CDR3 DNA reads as TGTGCCAGCAGCTCGTCAAGCGGGAGTACCTACGAGCAGTACTTC.

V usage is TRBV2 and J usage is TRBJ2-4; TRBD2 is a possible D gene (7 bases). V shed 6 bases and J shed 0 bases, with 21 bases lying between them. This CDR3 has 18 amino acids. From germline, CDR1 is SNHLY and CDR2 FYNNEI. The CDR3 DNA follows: TGTGCCAGCAGCGGTAAAAGCAGGGGAGGGATAGCCAAAAACATTCAGTACTTC. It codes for CASSGKSRGGIAKNIQYF.

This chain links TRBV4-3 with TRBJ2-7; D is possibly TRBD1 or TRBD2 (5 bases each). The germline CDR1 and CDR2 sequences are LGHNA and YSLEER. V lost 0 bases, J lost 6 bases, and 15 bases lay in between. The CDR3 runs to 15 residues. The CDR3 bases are TGCGCCAGCAGCCAAGATCCGGGACGCAGCTTCGAGCAGTACTTC. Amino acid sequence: CASSQDPGRSFEQYF.

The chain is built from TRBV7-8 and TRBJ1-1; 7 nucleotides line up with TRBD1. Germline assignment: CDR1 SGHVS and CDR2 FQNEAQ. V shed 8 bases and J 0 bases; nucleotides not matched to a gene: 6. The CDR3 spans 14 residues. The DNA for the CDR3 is TGTGCCAGCTCTTTTACAGGGGTGAACACTGAAGCTTTCTTT. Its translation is CASSFTGVNTEAFF.

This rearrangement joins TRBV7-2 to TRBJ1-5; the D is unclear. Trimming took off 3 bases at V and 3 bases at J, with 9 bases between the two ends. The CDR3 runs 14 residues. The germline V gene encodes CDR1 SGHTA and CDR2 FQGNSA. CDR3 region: CASSFARLNQPQHF. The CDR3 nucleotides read TGTGCCAGCAGCTTCGCCAGGCTCAATCAGCCCCAGCATTTT.

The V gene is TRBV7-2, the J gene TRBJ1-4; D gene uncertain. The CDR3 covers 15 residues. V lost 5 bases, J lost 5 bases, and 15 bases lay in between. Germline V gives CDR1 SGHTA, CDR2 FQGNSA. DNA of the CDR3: TGTGCCAGCAGCCCGCCCACGGGCCCGAATGAAAAACTGTTTTTT. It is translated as CASSPPTGPNEKLFF.

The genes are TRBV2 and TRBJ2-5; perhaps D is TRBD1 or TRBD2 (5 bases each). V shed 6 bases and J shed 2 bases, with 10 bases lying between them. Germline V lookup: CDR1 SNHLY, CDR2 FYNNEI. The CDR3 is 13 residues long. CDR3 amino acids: CASSRGQQETQYF. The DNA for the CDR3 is TGTGCCAGCAGCCGGGGCCAGCAAGAGACCCAGTACTTC. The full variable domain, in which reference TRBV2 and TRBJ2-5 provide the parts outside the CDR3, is EPEVTQTPSHQVTQMGQEVILRCVPISNHLYFYWYRQILGQKVEFLVSFYNNEISEKSEIFDDQFSVERPDGSNFTLKIRSTKLEDSAMYFCASSRGQQETQYFGPGTRLLVL.

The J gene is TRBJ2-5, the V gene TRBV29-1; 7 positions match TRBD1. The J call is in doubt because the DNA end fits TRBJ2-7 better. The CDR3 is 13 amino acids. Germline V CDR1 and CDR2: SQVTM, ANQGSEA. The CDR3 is CSVASGQLYEQYF. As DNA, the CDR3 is TGCAGCGTTGCCTCGGGACAGCTCTACGAGCAGTACTTC.

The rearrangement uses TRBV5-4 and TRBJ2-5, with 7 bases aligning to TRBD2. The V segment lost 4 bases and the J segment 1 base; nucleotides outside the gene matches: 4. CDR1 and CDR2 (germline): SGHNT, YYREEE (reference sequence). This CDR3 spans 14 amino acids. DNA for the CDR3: TGTGCCAGCAGCCTCCGACTAGCCCAAGAGACCCAGTACTTC. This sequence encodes CASSLRLAQETQYF.

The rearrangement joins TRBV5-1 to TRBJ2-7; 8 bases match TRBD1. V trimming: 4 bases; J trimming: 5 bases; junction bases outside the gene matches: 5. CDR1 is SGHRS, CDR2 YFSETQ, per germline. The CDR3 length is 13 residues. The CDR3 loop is CASSVGQGDEQYF. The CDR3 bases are TGCGCCAGCAGCGTCGGACAGGGCGACGAGCAGTACTTC. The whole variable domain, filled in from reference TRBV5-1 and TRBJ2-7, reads KAGVTQTPRYLIKTRGQQVTLSCSPISGHRSVSWYQQTPGQGLQFLFEYFSETQRNKGNFPGRFSGRQFSNSRSEMNVSTLELGDSALYLCASSVGQGDEQYFGPGTRLTVT.

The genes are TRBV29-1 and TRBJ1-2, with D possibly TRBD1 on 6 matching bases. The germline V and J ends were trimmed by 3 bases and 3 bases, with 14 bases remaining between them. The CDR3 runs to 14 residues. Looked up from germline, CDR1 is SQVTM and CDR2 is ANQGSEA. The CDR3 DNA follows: TGCAGCGTTGAGGGCAGGGGTATCGACTATGGCTACACCTTC. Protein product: CSVEGRGIDYGYTF.

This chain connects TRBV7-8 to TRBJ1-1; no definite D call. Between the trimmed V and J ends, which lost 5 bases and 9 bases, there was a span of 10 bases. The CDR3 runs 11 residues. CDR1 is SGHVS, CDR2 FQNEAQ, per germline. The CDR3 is CASSARGKAFF. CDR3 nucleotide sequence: TGTGCCAGCAGCGCACGAGGGAAAGCTTTCTTT.

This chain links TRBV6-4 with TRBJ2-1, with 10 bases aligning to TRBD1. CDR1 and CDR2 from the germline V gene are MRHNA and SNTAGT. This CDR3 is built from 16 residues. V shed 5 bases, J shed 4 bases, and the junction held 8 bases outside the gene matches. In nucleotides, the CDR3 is TGTGCCAGCAGTAACCGGCCGGGACAGGGGTACAATGAGCAGTTCTTC. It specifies CASSNRPGQGYNEQFF.

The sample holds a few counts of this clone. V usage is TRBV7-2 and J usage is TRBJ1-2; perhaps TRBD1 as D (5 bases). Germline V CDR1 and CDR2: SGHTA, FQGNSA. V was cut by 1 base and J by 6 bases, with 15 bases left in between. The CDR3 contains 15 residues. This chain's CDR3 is CASSLDPGRGNGYTF. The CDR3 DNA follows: TGTGCCAGCAGCTTAGATCCGGGGCGCGGAAATGGCTACACCTTC.

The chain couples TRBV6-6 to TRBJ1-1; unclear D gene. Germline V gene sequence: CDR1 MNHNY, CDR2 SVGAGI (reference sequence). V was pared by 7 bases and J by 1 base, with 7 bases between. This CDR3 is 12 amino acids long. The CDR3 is CASKVQNTEAFF. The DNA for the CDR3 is TGTGCCAGCAAAGTTCAGAACACTGAAGCTTTCTTT.

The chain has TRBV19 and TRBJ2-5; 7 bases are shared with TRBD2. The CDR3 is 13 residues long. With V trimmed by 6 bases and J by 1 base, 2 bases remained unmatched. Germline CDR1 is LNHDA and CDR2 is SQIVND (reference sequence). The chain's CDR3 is CASRPSGQETQYF. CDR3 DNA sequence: TGTGCCAGTAGGCCTAGCGGCCAAGAGACCCAGTACTTC.

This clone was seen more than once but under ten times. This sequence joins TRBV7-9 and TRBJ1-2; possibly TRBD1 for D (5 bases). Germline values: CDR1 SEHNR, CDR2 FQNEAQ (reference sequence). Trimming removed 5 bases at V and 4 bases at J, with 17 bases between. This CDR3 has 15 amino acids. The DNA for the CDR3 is TGTGCCAGCAGCCCCCGTCGGGGCGGAATCTATGGCTACACCTTC. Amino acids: CASSPRRGGIYGYTF.

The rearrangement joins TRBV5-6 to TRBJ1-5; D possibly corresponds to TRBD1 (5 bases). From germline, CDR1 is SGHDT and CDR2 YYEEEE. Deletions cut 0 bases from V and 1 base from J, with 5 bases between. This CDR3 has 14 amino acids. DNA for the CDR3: TGTGCCAGCAGCTTGGCAGGGAGCAATCAGCCCCAGCATTTT. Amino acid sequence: CASSLAGSNQPQHF. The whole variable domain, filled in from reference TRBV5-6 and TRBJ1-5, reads DAGVTQSPTHLIKTRGQQVTLRCSPKSGHDTVSWYQQALGQGPQFIFQYYEEEERQRGNFPDRFSGHQFPNYSSELNVNALLLGDSALYLCASSLAGSNQPQHFGDGTRLSIL.

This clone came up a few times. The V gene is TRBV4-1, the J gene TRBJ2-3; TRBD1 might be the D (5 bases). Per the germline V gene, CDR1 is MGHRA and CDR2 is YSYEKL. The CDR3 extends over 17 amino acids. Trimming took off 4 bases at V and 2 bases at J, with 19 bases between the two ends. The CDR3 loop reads CASSLEPAGSITDTQYF. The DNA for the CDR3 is TGCGCCAGCAGCCTCGAGCCGGCAGGGTCAATCACAGATACGCAGTATTTT.

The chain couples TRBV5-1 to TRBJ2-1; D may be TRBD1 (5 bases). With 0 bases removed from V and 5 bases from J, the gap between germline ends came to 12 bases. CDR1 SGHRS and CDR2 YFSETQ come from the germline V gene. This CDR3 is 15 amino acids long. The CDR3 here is CASSLGGGGNNEQFF. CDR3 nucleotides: TGCGCCAGCAGCTTGGGGGGCGGTGGGAACAATGAGCAGTTCTTC. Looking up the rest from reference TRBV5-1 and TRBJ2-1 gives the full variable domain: KAGVTQTPRYLIKTRGQQVTLSCSPISGHRSVSWYQQTPGQGLQFLFEYFSETQRNKGNFPGRFSGRQFSNSRSEMNVSTLELGDSALYLCASSLGGGGNNEQFFGPGTRLTVL.

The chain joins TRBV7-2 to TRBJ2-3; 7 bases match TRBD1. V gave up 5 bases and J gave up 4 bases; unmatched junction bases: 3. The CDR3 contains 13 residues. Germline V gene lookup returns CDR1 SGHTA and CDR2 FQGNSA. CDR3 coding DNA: TGTGCCAGCAGCACAGGGGAAGCAGATACGCAGTATTTT. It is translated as CASSTGEADTQYF. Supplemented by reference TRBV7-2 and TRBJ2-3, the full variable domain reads GAGVSQSPSNKVTEKGKDVELRCDPISGHTALYWYRQSLGQGLEFLIYFQGNSAPDKSGLPSDRFSAERTGGSVSTLTIQRTQQEDSAVYLCASSTGEADTQYFGPGTRLTVL.

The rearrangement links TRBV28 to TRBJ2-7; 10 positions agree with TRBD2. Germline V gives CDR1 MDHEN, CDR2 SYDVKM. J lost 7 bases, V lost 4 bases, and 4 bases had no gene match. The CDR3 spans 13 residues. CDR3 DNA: TGTGCCAGCAGTTCCAGCGGGAGGGAGGAGCAGTACTTC. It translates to CASSSSGREEQYF.

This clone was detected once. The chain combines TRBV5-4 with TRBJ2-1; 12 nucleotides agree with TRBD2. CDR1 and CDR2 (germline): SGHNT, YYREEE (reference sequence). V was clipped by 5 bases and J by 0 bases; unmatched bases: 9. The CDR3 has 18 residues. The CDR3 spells CASSSGTSGFSSYNEQFF. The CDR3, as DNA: TGTGCCAGCAGTTCCGGGACTAGCGGGTTCAGCTCCTACAATGAGCAGTTCTTC. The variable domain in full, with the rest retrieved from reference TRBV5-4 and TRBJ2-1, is ETGVTQSPTHLIKTRGQQVTLRCSSQSGHNTVSWYQQALGQGPQFIFQYYREEENGRGNFPPRFSGLQFPNYSSELNVNALELDDSALYLCASSSGTSGFSSYNEQFFGPGTRLTVL.

Here the CDR3 DNA reads TGCGCCAGCAGCCAAGCCCCCCCCGGGGCTACCCAAGAGACCCAGTACTTC. Its protein is CASSQAPPGATQETQYF. The rearrangement joins TRBV4-3 to TRBJ2-5; either TRBD1 or TRBD2 may fit D (5 bases each). With 1 base removed from V and 1 base from J, the gap between germline ends came to 16 bases. The CDR3 covers 17 residues. Per the germline V gene, CDR1 is LGHNA and CDR2 is YSLEER.

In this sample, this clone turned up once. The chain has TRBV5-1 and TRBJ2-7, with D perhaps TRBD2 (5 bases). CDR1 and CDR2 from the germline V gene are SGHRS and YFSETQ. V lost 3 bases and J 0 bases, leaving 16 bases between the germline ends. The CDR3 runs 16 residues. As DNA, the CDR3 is TGCGCCAGCAGCTCGGATACCGGGATTAGCTCCTACGAGCAGTACTTC. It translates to CASSSDTGISSYEQYF.

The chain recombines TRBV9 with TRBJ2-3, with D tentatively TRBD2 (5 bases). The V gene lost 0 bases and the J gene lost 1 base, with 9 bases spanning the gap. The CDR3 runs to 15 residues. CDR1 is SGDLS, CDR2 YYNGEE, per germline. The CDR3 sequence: CASSVGIGGTDTQYF. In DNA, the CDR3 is TGTGCCAGCAGCGTAGGCATCGGGGGCACAGATACGCAGTATTTT.

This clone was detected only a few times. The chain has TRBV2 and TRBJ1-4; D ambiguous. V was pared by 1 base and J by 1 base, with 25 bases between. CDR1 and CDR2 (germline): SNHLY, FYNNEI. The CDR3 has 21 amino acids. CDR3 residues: CASSEDSPGLIRRETNEKLFF. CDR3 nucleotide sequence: TGTGCCAGCAGTGAAGATTCCCCGGGCCTCATAAGAAGGGAAACTAATGAAAAACTGTTTTTT.

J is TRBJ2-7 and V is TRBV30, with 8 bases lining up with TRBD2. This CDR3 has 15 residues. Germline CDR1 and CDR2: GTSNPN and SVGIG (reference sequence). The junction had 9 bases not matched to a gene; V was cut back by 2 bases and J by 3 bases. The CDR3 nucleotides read TGTGCCTGGAGTCTCCCACTAGCGGAACACTACGAGCAGTACTTC. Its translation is CAWSLPLAEHYEQYF.